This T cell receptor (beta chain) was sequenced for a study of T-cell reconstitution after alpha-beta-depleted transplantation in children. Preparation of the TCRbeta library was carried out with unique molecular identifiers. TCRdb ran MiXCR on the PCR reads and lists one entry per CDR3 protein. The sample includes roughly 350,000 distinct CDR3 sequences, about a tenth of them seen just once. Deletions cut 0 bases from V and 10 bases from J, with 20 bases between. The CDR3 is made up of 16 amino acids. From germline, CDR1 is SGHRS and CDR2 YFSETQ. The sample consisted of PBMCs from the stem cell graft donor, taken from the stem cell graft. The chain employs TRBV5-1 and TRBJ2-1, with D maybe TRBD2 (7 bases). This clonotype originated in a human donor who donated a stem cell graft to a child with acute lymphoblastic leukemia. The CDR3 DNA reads TGCGCCAGCAGCTTGGAGGGGGGAGGGTCGGCCGGAGAGCAGTTCTTC. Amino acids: CASSLEGGGSAGEQFF. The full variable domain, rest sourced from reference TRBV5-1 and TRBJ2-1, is KAGVTQTPRYLIKTRGQQVTLSCSPISGHRSVSWYQQTPGQGLQFLFEYFSETQRNKGNFPGRFSGRQFSNSRSEMNVSTLELGDSALYLCASSLEGGGSAGEQFFGPGTRLTVL.